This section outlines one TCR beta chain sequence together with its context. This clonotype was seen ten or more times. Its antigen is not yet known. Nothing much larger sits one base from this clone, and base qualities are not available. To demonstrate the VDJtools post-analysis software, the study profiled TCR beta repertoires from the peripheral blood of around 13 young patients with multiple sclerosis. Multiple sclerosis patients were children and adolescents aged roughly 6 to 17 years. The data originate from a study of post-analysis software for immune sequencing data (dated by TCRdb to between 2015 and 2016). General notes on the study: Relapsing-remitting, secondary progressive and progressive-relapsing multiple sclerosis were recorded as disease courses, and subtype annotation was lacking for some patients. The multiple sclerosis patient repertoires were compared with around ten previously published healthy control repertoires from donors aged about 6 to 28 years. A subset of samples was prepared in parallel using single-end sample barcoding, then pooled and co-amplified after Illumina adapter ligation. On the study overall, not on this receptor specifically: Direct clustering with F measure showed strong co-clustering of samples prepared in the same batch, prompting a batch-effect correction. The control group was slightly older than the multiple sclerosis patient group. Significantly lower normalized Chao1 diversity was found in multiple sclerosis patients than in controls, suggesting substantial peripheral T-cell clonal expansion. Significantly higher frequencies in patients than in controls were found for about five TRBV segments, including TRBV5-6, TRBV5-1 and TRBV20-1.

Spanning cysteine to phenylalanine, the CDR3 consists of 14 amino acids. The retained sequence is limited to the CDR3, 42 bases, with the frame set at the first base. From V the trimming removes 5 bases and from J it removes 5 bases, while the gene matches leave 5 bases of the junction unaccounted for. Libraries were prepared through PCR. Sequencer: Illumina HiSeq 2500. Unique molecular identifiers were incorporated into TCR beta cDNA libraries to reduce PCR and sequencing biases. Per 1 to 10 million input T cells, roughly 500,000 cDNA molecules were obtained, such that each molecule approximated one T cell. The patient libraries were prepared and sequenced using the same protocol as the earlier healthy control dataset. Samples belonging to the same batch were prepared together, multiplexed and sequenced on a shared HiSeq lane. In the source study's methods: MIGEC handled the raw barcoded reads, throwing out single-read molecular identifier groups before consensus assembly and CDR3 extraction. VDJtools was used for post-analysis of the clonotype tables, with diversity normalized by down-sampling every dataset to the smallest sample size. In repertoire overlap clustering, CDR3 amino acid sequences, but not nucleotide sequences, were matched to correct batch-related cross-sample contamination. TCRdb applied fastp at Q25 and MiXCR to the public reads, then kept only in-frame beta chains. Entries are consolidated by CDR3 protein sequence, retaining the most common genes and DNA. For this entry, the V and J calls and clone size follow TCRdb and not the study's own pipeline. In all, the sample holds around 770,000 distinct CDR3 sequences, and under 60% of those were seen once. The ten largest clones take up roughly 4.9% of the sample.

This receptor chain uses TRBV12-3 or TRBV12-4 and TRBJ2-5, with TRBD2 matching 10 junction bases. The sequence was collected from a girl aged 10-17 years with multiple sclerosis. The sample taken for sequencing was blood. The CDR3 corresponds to CASSPLAGAETQYF. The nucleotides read TGTGCCAGCAGTCCTCTAGCGGGAGCGGAGACCCAGTACTTC.